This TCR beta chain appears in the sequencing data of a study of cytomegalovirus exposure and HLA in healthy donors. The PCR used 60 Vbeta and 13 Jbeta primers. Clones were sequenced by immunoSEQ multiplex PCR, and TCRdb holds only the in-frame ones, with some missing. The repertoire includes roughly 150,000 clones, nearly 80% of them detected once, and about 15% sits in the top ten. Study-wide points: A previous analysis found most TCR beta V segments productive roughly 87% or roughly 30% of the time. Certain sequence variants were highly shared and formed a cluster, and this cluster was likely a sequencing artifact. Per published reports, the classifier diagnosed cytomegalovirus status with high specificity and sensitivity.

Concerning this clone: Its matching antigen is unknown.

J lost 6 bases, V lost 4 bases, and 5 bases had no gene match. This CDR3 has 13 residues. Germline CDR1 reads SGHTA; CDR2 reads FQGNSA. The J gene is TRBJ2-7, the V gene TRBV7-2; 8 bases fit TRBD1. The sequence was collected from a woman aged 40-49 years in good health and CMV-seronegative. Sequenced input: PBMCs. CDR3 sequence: CASSWDRFVEQYF. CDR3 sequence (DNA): TGTGCCAGCAGCTGGGACAGGTTTGTCGAGCAGTACTTC.